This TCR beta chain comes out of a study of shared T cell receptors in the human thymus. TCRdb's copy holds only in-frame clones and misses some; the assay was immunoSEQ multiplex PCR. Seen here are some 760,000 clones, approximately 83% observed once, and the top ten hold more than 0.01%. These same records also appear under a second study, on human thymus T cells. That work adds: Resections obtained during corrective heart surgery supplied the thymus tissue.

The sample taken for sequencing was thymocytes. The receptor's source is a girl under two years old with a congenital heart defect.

The chain's CDR3 is CASSHNKRGGAYGYTF. CDR3 DNA sequence: TGTGCCAGCAGCCATAATAAGAGGGGAGGAGCCTATGGCTACACCTTC. The chain recombines TRBV14 with TRBJ1-2, with a weak D call TRBD1 (5 bases). The ends were cut back, 3 bases at V and 4 bases at J, with 18 bases in the middle. The CDR3 has 16 amino acids. CDR1 and CDR2 (germline): SGHDN, FVKESK.